This passage covers 26 T cell receptor beta chains from one sample sequenced in a study of T cell responses to AZD1222 COVID-19 vaccine. Measured with immunoSEQ multiplex PCR; TCRdb has only the in-frame clones, and not every one. The data show about 140,000 clones, 80% to 95% seen once. Sequenced here: peripheral blood, sampled 28 days after the second AZD1222 dose. The receptor set was obtained from an adult who received the AZD1222 COVID-19 vaccine.

This clone was seen a single time. The CDR3 is CASSLGGDTEAFF. The CDR3 nucleotides read TGTGCCAGCAGCTTAGGGGGAGACACTGAAGCTTTCTTT. This chain uses TRBV5-4 with TRBJ1-1; a weak D match, TRBD1 (6 bases). The germline CDR1 and CDR2 sequences are SGHNT and YYREEE (reference sequence). The CDR3 runs 13 residues. Trimming took 2 bases from V and 3 from J, leaving 8 bases between them.

The chain couples TRBV5-1 to TRBJ2-5; 12 nucleotides match TRBD2. The CDR3 covers 20 residues. With 4 bases clipped from V and 1 base from J, the junction kept 17 bases outside the gene matches. From germline, CDR1 is SGHRS and CDR2 YFSETQ. As DNA, the CDR3 is TGCGCCAGCAGCCCAACGTTTCGACTAGCGGGAGTCCAATCCCAAGAGACCCAGTACTTC. Translated: CASSPTFRLAGVQSQETQYF.

The chain uses TRBV19 and TRBJ1-6; 8 bases are shared with TRBD1. In germline, CDR1 is LNHDA, CDR2 SQIVND (reference sequence). The CDR3 runs 12 residues. Trimming cost V 8 bases and J 10 bases; bases outside gene matches: 4. The CDR3 DNA is TGTGCCAGTCGGACAGGGCCCTCACCCCTCCACTTT. Its protein is CASRTGPSPLHF.

The chain employs TRBV28 and TRBJ1-5; 7 nucleotides match TRBD1. The CDR3 loop spans 14 amino acids. Germline CDR1 is MDHEN and CDR2 is SYDVKM. V trimming: 6 bases; J trimming: 9 bases; junction bases outside the gene matches: 11. The CDR3 DNA reads as TGTGCCAGCAGCCAGACAGGGTCATGGTCGCCCCAGCATTTT. Its translation: CASSQTGSWSPQHF.

The count of this clone is one. J is TRBJ2-2 and V is TRBV4-2; D is unclear. The CDR3 covers 16 residues. The germline V gene encodes CDR1 LGHNA and CDR2 YNFKEQ. Trimming took 1 base from V and 1 from J, leaving 10 bases between them. The CDR3 region is CASSQGLSQNTGELFF. The CDR3 DNA reads as TGTGCCAGCAGCCAAGGTTTGTCCCAGAACACCGGGGAGCTGTTTTTT.

The chain recombines TRBV29-1 with TRBJ1-2; no reliable D call. V shed 2 bases and J shed 10 bases, with 14 bases lying between them. CDR3 size: 12 residues. CDR1 and CDR2 from the germline V gene are SQVTM and ANQGSEA. DNA of the CDR3: TGCAGCGTTGAATATTCCGGGGATGACTACACCTTC. This codes for CSVEYSGDDYTF.

This clone was seen once. The CDR3 sequence: CARSLCLAGGPDDNEQFF. CDR3 bases: TGTGCCAGAAGCTTGTGTCTAGCGGGAGGGCCCGACGACAATGAGCAGTTCTTC. This sequence joins TRBV5-3 and TRBJ2-1, with 12 bases fitting TRBD2. TRBV5-3 is identified as an open reading frame with a role that is uncertain. The CDR3 covers 18 residues. The junction had 10 bases not matched to a gene; V was cut back by 1 base and J by 5 bases.

The V and J genes are TRBV6-2 or TRBV6-3 and TRBJ1-5; D not certain. The germline V and J ends were trimmed by 4 bases and 0 bases, with 4 bases remaining between them. This CDR3 spans 13 amino acids. Germline V gene data show CDR1 as MNHEY and CDR2 as SVGEGT. In DNA, the CDR3 is TGTGCCAGCAGTTGGTCTAGCAATCAGCCCCAGCATTTT. This gives the protein CASSWSSNQPQHF.

The CDR3 sequence is CASSSSPDPGYNEQFF. CDR3 nucleotide sequence: TGTGCCAGCAGCTCATCCCCCGACCCAGGTTACAATGAGCAGTTCTTC. The rearrangement joins TRBV7-3 to TRBJ2-1; D is uncertain. CDR1 SGHTA and CDR2 FQGTGA come from the germline V gene. Trimming left V 4 bases short and J 4 bases short, with 17 bases between. The CDR3 has 16 amino acids.

CDR3 in DNA: TGTGCCAGCACCCCCTCTGGGGCGATGAATGAGCAGTTCTTC. It specifies CASTPSGAMNEQFF. V usage is TRBV6-5 and J usage is TRBJ2-1, with D possibly matching TRBD1 (5 bases). The V and J ends lost 7 bases and 7 bases respectively, with 17 bases between them. The CDR3 runs 14 residues. CDR1 MNHEY and CDR2 SVGAGI come from the germline V gene.

The rearrangement links TRBV7-2 to TRBJ1-4; possible D gene TRBD1, 6 bases. Germline V lookup: CDR1 SGHTA, CDR2 FQGNSA. Trimming took off 5 bases at V and 8 bases at J, with 18 bases between the two ends. CDR3 size: 15 residues. CDR3 sequence: CASSQRRDTGEKLFF. CDR3 DNA sequence: TGTGCCAGCAGCCAGAGGCGGGACACGGGGGAAAAACTGTTTTTT.

This clone has only one observation. This chain connects TRBV3-1 (or the pseudogene TRBV3-2) to TRBJ1-2, with TRBD1 identical over 11 bases. Germline CDR1 and CDR2: LGHDT and YNNKEL (reference sequence). Trimming removed 4 bases from V and 0 bases from J; junction bases left unmatched: 7. The CDR3 loop spans 17 amino acids. The CDR3 DNA follows: TGTGCCAGCAGCCCAAGGACAGGGGGCGCGTCTAACTATGGCTACACCTTC. Amino acids: CASSPRTGGASNYGYTF.

The rearrangement links TRBV19 to TRBJ2-5; 8 bases are shared with TRBD1. The CDR3 contains 14 residues. CDR1 is LNHDA and CDR2 is SQIVND in the germline V gene (reference sequence). The junction had 5 bases not matched to a gene; V was cut back by 4 bases and J by 4 bases. The CDR3 reads CASSRRTGRETQYF. The CDR3 bases are TGTGCCAGTAGTAGGAGGACAGGGAGAGAGACCCAGTACTTC.

The V gene is TRBV3-1 (or the pseudogene TRBV3-2), the J gene TRBJ1-1; D may be TRBD1 (5 bases). This CDR3 comprises 13 residues. V was cut by 3 bases and J by 3 bases, with 8 bases left in between. The germline V gene has CDR1 LGHDT and CDR2 YNNKEL (reference sequence). CDR3: CASSQGRDTEAFF. The CDR3 coding sequence is TGTGCCAGCAGCCAGGGGCGAGACACTGAAGCTTTCTTT.

The chain has TRBV2 and TRBJ1-2; 7 bases map to TRBD1. The CDR3 has 13 residues. V was clipped by 8 bases and J by 3 bases; unmatched bases: 6. Germline CDR1 SNHLY, CDR2 FYNNEI. The CDR3 DNA follows: TGTGCCAGCCAAAAAGGGGGCGACTATGGCTACACCTTC. Protein sequence: CASQKGGDYGYTF.

This clone came up once. The rearrangement uses TRBV3-1 (or the pseudogene TRBV3-2) and TRBJ1-5; tentative D call: TRBD1 (6 bases). This CDR3 is built from 13 residues. Germline CDR1 and CDR2: LGHDT and YNNKEL (reference sequence). V lost 4 bases, J lost 7 bases, and 11 bases lay in between. The CDR3 loop reads CASSPGGGQPQHF. In DNA form, the CDR3 reads TGTGCCAGCAGCCCGGGGGGCGGGCAGCCCCAGCATTTT.

This clone has only one observation. The chain links TRBV28 to TRBJ2-7, with D possibly matching TRBD1 (5 bases). Germline assignment: CDR1 MDHEN and CDR2 SYDVKM. This CDR3 comprises 14 residues. V was clipped by 6 bases and J by 2 bases, with 14 bases between them. The CDR3 sequence: CASRVDSLPYEQYF. CDR3 DNA: TGTGCCAGCAGGGTCGACAGTTTGCCCTACGAGCAGTACTTC.

This clone showed up just once. The CDR3 sequence: CAQRAESSGNTIYF. In DNA form, the CDR3 reads TGTGCCCAACGGGCCGAAAGCTCTGGAAACACCATATATTTT. This chain uses TRBV2 with TRBJ1-3; D remains ambiguous. CDR3 length equals 14 residues. Trimming removed 11 bases at V and 0 bases at J, with 14 bases between. Germline loops: CDR1 SNHLY, CDR2 FYNNEI.

The rearrangement links TRBV9 to TRBJ2-7; 7 bases are a match to TRBD2. V gave up 3 bases and J gave up 5 bases; unmatched junction bases: 8. This CDR3 is built from 14 residues. Per germline, CDR1 SGDLS and CDR2 YYNGEE. CDR3 sequence (DNA): TGTGCCAGCAGCGGGAGGGAGGGTTTCCACGAGCAGTACTTC. The encoded protein is CASSGREGFHEQYF. Full variable domain (rest looked up from reference TRBV9 and TRBJ2-7): DSGVTQTPKHLITATGQRVTLRCSPRSGDLSVYWYQQSLDQGLQFLIQYYNGEERAKGNILERFSAQQFPDLHSELNLSSLELGDSALYFCASSGREGFHEQYFGPGTRLTVT.

The V gene is TRBV24-1, the J gene TRBJ2-5; 9 nucleotides match TRBD1. V lost 3 bases and J lost 2; bases outside the gene matches: 3. The CDR3 is 15 amino acids. Looked up from germline, CDR1 is KGHDR and CDR2 is SFDVKD. CDR3 sequence reads: CATSDPGQGQETQYF. DNA of the CDR3: TGTGCCACCAGTGATCCCGGACAGGGGCAAGAGACCCAGTACTTC.

The chain couples TRBV27 to TRBJ1-2; 8 nucleotides line up with TRBD1. CDR3 length: 13 residues. Per germline, CDR1 MNHEY and CDR2 SMNVEV (reference sequence). The V and J ends lost 5 bases and 3 bases, in that order; junction bases with no gene match: 2. The CDR3 region is CASSPTGDYGYTF. The DNA for the CDR3 is TGTGCCAGCAGTCCGACAGGGGACTATGGCTACACCTTC.

This sequence joins TRBV18 and TRBJ1-5; 8 positions agree with TRBD1. The CDR3 extends over 16 amino acids. V gave up 2 bases and J gave up 2 bases; unmatched junction bases: 5. The V gene's germline CDR1 is KGHSH and CDR2 LQKENI. CDR3 nucleotide sequence: TGTGCCAGCTCACCAAGGTCAGGGGGCGGCAATCAGCCCCAGCATTTT. Its protein product is CASSPRSGGGNQPQHF. Drawing the rest from reference TRBV18 and TRBJ1-5, the complete variable domain is NAGVMQNPRHLVRRRGQEARLRCSPMKGHSHVYWYRQLPEEGLKFMVYLQKENIIDESGMPKERFSAEFPKEGPSILRIQQVVRGDSAAYFCASSPRSGGGNQPQHFGDGTRLSIL.

The rearrangement uses TRBV27 and TRBJ2-1; TRBD1 might be the D (5 bases). V was trimmed by 8 bases and J by 5 bases, leaving 16 bases between them. Per germline, CDR1 MNHEY and CDR2 SMNVEV (reference sequence). The CDR3 contains 14 residues. This CDR3 reads CASASKGLHNEQFF. The CDR3 DNA is TGTGCCAGCGCCTCTAAGGGGCTGCACAATGAGCAGTTCTTC.

The rearrangement uses TRBV30 and TRBJ1-5, with 8 bases lining up with TRBD1. Germline loops: CDR1 GTSNPN, CDR2 SVGIG (reference sequence). J was trimmed by 3 bases and V by 4 bases; bases with no gene match: 5. This CDR3 contains 14 residues. The CDR3 DNA reads TGTGCCTGGAATAACAGGGGGTACAATCAGCCCCAGCATTTT. This sequence encodes CAWNNRGYNQPQHF.

The V and J genes are TRBV2 and TRBJ1-2; tentative D call: TRBD1 (5 bases). This CDR3 contains 16 residues. Per the germline V gene, CDR1 is SNHLY and CDR2 is FYNNEI. With 7 bases removed from V and 7 bases from J, the gap between germline ends came to 25 bases. The chain's CDR3 is CASTYKPPGPASGYTF. CDR3 sequence (DNA): TGTGCCAGCACCTATAAACCCCCAGGGCCAGCTAGTGGCTACACCTTC.

This clone was detected once. The chain carries TRBV18 and TRBJ2-7; D is uncertain. CDR3 length: 14 amino acids. V lost 4 bases, J lost 0 bases, and 10 bases lay in between. CDR1 and CDR2 (germline): KGHSH, LQKENI. In DNA, the CDR3 is TGTGCCAGCTCACGCCCGGGCCTCTCCTACGAGCAGTACTTC. Translating gives CASSRPGLSYEQYF.